Below are 6 T cell receptor beta chains sequenced from a single sample in a study of T cells of healthy individuals. TCRdb re-analysed the 5' RACE reads in MiXCR, keeping a single row per CDR3 protein. Among about 96,000 distinct CDR3 sequences listed, 15% to 20% were seen once. The receptors shown here come from a human donor in good health.

The chain is built from TRBV24-1 and TRBJ2-5; the D gene is possibly TRBD1 (5 bases). Germline loops: CDR1 KGHDR, CDR2 SFDVKD. The CDR3 has 16 residues. V was clipped by 5 bases and J by 0 bases, with 15 bases between them. This chain's CDR3 is CATSARQTNHQETQYF. The CDR3 DNA follows: TGTGCCACCAGTGCACGACAGACGAATCACCAAGAGACCCAGTACTTC.

In this sample, this clonotype turned up a few times. The chain recombines TRBV9 with TRBJ2-1; the match to TRBD2 covers 8 bases. The V gene's germline CDR1 is SGDLS and CDR2 YYNGEE. The CDR3 totals 15 residues. Germline trimming cut 4 bases from V and 5 bases from J; bases unmatched to any gene: 8. CDR3 loop: CASSRRGGINNEQFF. CDR3 in DNA: TGTGCCAGCAGCCGACGGGGGGGGATTAACAATGAGCAGTTCTTC.

This clonotype was recorded at least ten times. The chain joins TRBV11-2 to TRBJ2-1; D is perhaps TRBD2 (5 bases). V was trimmed by 3 bases and J by 6 bases, leaving 21 bases between them. Germline V gene lookup returns CDR1 SGHAT and CDR2 FQNNGV. This CDR3 comprises 17 residues. CDR3 amino acids: CASSLIPRGSSTNEQFF. In nucleotides, the CDR3 is TGTGCCAGCAGCTTGATCCCCCGGGGTAGCAGTACCAATGAGCAGTTCTTC.

The gene calls are TRBV18 and TRBJ2-1; 15 nucleotides agree with TRBD2. Germline trimming cut 6 bases from V and 0 bases from J; bases unmatched to any gene: 9. CDR3 length: 19 amino acids. In germline, CDR1 is KGHSH, CDR2 LQKENI. CDR3 coding DNA: TGTGCCAGCTCTCGAGGACTAGCGGGAGGGCCGCGCTCCTACAATGAGCAGTTCTTC. Its protein is CASSRGLAGGPRSYNEQFF.

This rearrangement joins TRBV20-1 to TRBJ2-3; the match to TRBD1 covers 9 bases. Trimming cost V 3 bases and J 2 bases; bases outside gene matches: 9. The CDR3 spans 16 residues. Germline-derived CDR1 and CDR2 are DFQATT and SNEGSKA (reference sequence). CDR3 sequence (DNA): TGCAGTGCTAGCCGCACAGGACAGGGGAACACAGATACGCAGTATTTT. Translating it yields CSASRTGQGNTDTQYF.

This clonotype was seen ten or more times. The chain uses TRBV6-6 and TRBJ2-7; TRBD2 matches at 13 bases. The V and J ends lost 5 bases and 5 bases, in that order; junction bases with no gene match: 12. The germline gives CDR1 MNHNY, CDR2 SVGAGI (reference sequence). The CDR3 is made up of 17 amino acids. CDR3 in DNA: TGTGCCAGCAGTCATGGGACTAGCGGGACTATCTACGACGAGCAGTACTTC. This gives the protein CASSHGTSGTIYDEQYF.